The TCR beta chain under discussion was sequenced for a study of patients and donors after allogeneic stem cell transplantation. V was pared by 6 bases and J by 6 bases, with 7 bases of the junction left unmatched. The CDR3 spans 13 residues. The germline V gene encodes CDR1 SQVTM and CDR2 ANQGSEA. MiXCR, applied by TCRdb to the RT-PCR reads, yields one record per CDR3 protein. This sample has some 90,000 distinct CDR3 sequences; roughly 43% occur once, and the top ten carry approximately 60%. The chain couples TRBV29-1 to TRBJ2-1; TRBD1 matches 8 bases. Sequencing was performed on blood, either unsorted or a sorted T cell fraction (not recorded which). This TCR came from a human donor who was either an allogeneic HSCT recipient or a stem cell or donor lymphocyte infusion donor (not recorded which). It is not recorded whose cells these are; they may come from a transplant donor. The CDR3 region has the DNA TGCAGCGTCGGACAGGGTGGGAGCAATGAGCAGTTCTTC. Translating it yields CSVGQGGSNEQFF.